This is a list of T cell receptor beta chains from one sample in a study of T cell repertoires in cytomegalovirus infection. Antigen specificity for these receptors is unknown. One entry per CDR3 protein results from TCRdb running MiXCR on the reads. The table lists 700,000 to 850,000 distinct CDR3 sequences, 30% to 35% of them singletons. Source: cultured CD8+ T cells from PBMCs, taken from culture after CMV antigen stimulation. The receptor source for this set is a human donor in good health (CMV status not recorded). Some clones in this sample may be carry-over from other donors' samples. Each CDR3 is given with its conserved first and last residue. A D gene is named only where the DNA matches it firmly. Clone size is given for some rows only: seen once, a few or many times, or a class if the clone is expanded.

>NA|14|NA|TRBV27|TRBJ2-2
TGTGCCAGCAGTAGGACAGTTCTCACCGGGGAGCTGTTTTTT
CASSRTVLTGELFF
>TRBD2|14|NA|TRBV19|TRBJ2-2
TGTGCCAGTCTCGGACTAGGAGACACCGGGGAGCTGTTTTTT
CASLGLGDTGELFF
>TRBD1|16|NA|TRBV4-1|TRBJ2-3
TGCACCAGCAGCCAACTTGACAGGGGACGTACAGATACGCAGTATTTT
CTSSQLDRGRTDTQYF
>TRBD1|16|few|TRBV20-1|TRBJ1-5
TGCAGTGCTAGGAGGCGGGACAGGGGATACAATCAGCCCCAGCATTTT
CSARRRDRGYNQPQHF
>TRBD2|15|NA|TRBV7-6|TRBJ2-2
TGTGCCAGCAGCTTAGATATGGGACTAGAAGGGGAGCTGTTTTTT
CASSLDMGLEGELFF
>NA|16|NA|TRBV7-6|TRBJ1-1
TGTGCCAGCAGCTCCAACCCCGGGGCCCGAAGTACTGAAGGTTTCTTT
CASSSNPGARSTEGFF
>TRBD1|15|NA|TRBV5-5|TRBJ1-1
TGTGCCAGCAGCTACACGGGGGCAGGGGGCACTGAAGCTTTCTTT
CASSYTGAGGTEAFF
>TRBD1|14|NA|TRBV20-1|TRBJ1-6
TGCAGTGCTAGGGGACAGTTATTTAATTCACCCCTCCACTTT
CSARGQLFNSPLHF
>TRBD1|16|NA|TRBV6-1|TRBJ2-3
TGTGCCAGCAGAGGGGACAGGGGCAAACTCATAGATACGCAGTATTTT
CASRGDRGKLIDTQYF
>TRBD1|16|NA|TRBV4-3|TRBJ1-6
TGCGCCAGCAGCCAAGCTCGGGGACAGATAAATTCACCCCTCCACTTT
CASSQARGQINSPLHF
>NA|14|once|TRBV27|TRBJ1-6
TGTGCCAGCAGGGTGGGGGCAGAGATTTCACCCCTCCACTTT
CASRVGAEISPLHF
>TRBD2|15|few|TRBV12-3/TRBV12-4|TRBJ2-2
TGTGCCAGCATCCTGGGACTAGGGTCATCCGGGGAGCTGTTTTTT
CASILGLGSSGELFF
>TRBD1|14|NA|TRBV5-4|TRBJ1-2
TGTGCCAGCAGCGGCAGGGACAGGAGCTATGGCTACACCTTC
CASSGRDRSYGYTF
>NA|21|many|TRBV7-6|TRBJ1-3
TGTGCCAGCAGCTTATTGTCGGGGGGCACGAGGACACTTACTTCTGGAAACACCATATATTTT
CASSLLSGGTRTLTSGNTIYF
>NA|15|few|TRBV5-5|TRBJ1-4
TGTGCCAGCAGCCTTCGAGGGGGAACCTTTGAAAAACTGTTTTTT
CASSLRGGTFEKLFF
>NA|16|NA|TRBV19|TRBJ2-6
TGTGCCAGTAGTACCGACCTAAGCTCTGGGGCCAACGTCCTGACTTTC
CASSTDLSSGANVLTF
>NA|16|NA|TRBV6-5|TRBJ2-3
TGTGCCAGCAGACCCTCAGGGGTTTTGTTTGCAGATACGCAGTATTTT
CASRPSGVLFADTQYF
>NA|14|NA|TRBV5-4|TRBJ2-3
TGTGCCAGCAGCTTGGATCCGACAGCAGATACGCAGTATTTT
CASSLDPTADTQYF
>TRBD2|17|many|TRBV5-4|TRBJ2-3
TGTGCCAGCAGTTCCTCCGGGGGGGCCTATTCCACAGATACGCAGTATTTT
CASSSSGGAYSTDTQYF
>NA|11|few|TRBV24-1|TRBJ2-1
TGTGCCGCCCACGCCGAGCGTGAGCAGTTCTTC
CAAHAEREQFF
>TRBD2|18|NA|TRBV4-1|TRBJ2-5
TGTGCCAGCAGCCAAGTCTATGTCGCGGGGGGCTACCAAGAGACCCAGTACTTC
CASSQVYVAGGYQETQYF
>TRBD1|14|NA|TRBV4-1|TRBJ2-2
TGCGCCAGCAGCCAGTACAGGGGTGGCGGGGAGCTGTTTTTT
CASSQYRGGGELFF
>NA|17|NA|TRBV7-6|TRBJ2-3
TGTGCCAGCAGCCCGTTTCTGGGGCCAACCTCCCTTGATACGCAGTATTTT
CASSPFLGPTSLDTQYF
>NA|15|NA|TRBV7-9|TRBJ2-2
TGTGCCAGCAGCTTAGCTCGAAGGGGGACCGGGGAGCTGTTTTTT
CASSLARRGTGELFF
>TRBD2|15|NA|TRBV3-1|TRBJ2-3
TGTGCCAGCAGCCGCGGGGGGGAAGTCACAGATACGCAGTATTTT
CASSRGGEVTDTQYF
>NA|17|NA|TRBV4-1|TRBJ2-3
TGCGCCAGCAGCCGACTACCCAGAGCGGCCAGCACAGATACGCAGTATTTT
CASSRLPRAASTDTQYF
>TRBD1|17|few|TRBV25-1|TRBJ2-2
TGTGCCAGCAGTGCCCCCCGACAGGGGATGAACACCGGGGAGCTGTTTTTT
CASSAPRQGMNTGELFF
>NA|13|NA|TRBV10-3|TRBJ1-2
TGTGCCATCAGTGACAACAGCAACTATGGCTACACCTTC
CAISDNSNYGYTF
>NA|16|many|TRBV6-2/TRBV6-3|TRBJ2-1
TGTGCCAGCAGTTACTCAACGAGGTCCGACTACAATGAGCAGTTCTTC
CASSYSTRSDYNEQFF
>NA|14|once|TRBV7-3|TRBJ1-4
TGTGCCAGCAGTGAGGACAGAACGCGGGAAAAACTGTTTTTT
CASSEDRTREKLFF
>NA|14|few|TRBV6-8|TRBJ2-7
TGTGCCAGCAGTTACTCCCCGGACTCCTACGAGCAGTACTTC
CASSYSPDSYEQYF
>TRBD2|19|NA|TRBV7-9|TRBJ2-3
TGTGCCAGCACCTCTCGAGGGACTAGCGGGGCTTTAGACACAGATACGCAGTATTTT
CASTSRGTSGALDTDTQYF
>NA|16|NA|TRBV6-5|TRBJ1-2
TGTGCCAGCAGTTACTCCTCGGTCGGGCAGGGGAATGGCTACACCTTC
CASSYSSVGQGNGYTF
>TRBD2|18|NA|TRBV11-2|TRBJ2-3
TGTGCCAGCAGCTCCGAGGGGGGGAGCGGGGGGGCGACAGATACGCAGTATTTT
CASSSEGGSGGATDTQYF
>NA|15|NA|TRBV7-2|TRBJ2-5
TGTGCCAGCAGCCTACTAGGGGGGGCTTTAGAGACCCAGTACTTC
CASSLLGGALETQYF
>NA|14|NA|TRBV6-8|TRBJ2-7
TGTGCCAGCAGTTCCCTAGGCCCTACCTACGAGCAGTACTTC
CASSSLGPTYEQYF
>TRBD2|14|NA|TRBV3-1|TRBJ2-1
TGTGCCAGCAGCCAAGACCCGGGGGGTAATGAGCAGTTCTTC
CASSQDPGGNEQFF
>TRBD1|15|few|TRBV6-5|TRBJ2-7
TGTGCCAGCAGTTCCCTACAGGGGCTGAACGACGAGCAGTACTTC
CASSSLQGLNDEQYF
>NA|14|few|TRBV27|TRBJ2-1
TGTGCCAGCAGTTCGGGACGCGCCTACAATGAGCAGTTCTTC
CASSSGRAYNEQFF
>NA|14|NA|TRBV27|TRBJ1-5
TGTGCCACCCGTTTTGTGGCAGGGGATCAGCCCCAGCATTTT
CATRFVAGDQPQHF
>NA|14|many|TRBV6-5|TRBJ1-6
TGTGCCAGCAGGGCAGATACAGATACCTCACCCCTCCACTTT
CASRADTDTSPLHF
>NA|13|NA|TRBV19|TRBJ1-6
TGTGCCAGCAGGGACATGTTCAATTCACCCCTCCACTTT
CASRDMFNSPLHF
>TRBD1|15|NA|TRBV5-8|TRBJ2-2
TGTGCCAGCTTTTGGACAGGGGGTGACACCGGGGAGCTGTTTTTT
CASFWTGGDTGELFF
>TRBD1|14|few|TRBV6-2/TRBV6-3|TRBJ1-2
TGTGCCAGCAGTTCCCAACAGGGGAGGCATGGCTACACCTTC
CASSSQQGRHGYTF
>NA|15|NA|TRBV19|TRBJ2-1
TGTGCCAGTAGTATTAAGCGGAGCTCCTACAATGAGCAGTTCTTC
CASSIKRSSYNEQFF
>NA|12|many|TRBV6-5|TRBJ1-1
TGTGCCAGCAGCCCGGCACAGGGTGAAGCTTTCTTT
CASSPAQGEAFF
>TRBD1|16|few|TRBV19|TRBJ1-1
TGTGCCAGTAGTAAGGGGGGACAGGGGGCGAACACTGAAGCTTTCTTT
CASSKGGQGANTEAFF
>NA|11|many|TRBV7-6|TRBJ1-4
TGTGCCAGCAGTGACGATGAAAAACTGTTTTTT
CASSDDEKLFF
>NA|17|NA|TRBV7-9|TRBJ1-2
TGTGCCAGCAGCTCCGGGGGGGGCCGTTTAGCTAACTATGGCTACACCTTC
CASSSGGGRLANYGYTF
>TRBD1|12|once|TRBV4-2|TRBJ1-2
TGTGCCAGCGAGGACAGGGGGGATGGCTACACCTTC
CASEDRGDGYTF
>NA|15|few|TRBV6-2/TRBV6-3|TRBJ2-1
TGTGCCAGCATGTTAGCGTATGAGGGGGGCAATGAGCAGTTCTTC
CASMLAYEGGNEQFF
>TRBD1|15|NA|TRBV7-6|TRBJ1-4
TGTGCCAGCAGCCGCCCAGGACAGGTGAATGGAAAACTGTTTTTT
CASSRPGQVNGKLFF